This TCR beta chain was sequenced during a study of blood T cell repertoires in COVID-19. The repertoire was sequenced with immunoSEQ multiplex PCR; TCRdb's copy has only in-frame clones and lacks some. The profile shows about 240,000 clones, approximately 85% of them singletons. In germline, CDR1 is DFQATT, CDR2 SNEGSKA (reference sequence). The CDR3 is 14 amino acids. V lost 3 bases and J lost 3, with 15 bases in between. The V gene is TRBV20-1, the J gene TRBJ2-7; D is possibly TRBD1 (6 bases). The specimen sequenced was peripheral blood. This receptor was taken from a woman aged 70 to 79 with acute or convalescent COVID-19. The CDR3 here is CSASLSGEFYEQYF. The CDR3 nucleotides are TGCAGTGCTAGTCTGTCAGGGGAGTTCTACGAGCAGTACTTC.